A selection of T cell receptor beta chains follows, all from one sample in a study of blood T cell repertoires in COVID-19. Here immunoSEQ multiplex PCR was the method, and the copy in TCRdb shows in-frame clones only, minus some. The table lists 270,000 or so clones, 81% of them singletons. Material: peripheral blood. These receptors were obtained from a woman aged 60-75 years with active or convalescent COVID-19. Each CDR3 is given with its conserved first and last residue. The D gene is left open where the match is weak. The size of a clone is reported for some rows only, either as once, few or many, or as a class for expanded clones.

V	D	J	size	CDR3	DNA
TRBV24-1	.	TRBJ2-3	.	CATSAPGFTDTQYF	TGTGCCACCAGTGCCCCGGGGTTCACAGATACGCAGTATTTT
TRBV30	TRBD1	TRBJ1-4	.	CAWSGKGAGEKLFF	TGTGCCTGGAGTGGGAAGGGGGCGGGGGAAAAACTGTTTTTT
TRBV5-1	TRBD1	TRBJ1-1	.	CASSFPGQLPPMPEAFF	TGCGCCAGCAGCTTTCCGGGACAGTTACCACCCATGCCCGAAGCTTTCTTT
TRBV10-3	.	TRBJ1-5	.	CAIGAGGENQPQHF	TGTGCCATCGGAGCGGGGGGCGAGAATCAGCCCCAGCATTTT
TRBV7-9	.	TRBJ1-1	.	CASSLTPNTEAFF	TGTGCCAGCAGTTTAACACCGAACACTGAAGCTTTCTTT
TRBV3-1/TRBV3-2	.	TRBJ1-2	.	CASSQDRAGALLGGYTF	TGTGCCAGCAGCCAAGATAGGGCAGGGGCCCTCCTGGGGGGCTACACCTTC
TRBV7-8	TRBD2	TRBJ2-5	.	CASSWVGVAGWEETQYF	TGTGCCAGCAGCTGGGTCGGGGTAGCGGGGTGGGAGGAGACCCAGTACTTC
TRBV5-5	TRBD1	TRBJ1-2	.	CASSRDRGYGYTF	TGTGCCAGCAGCCGGGACAGGGGCTATGGCTACACCTTC
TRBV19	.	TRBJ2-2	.	CASSSRANTGELFF	TGTGCCAGTAGTTCCCGGGCGAACACCGGGGAGCTGTTTTTT
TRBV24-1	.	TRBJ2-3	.	CATSDPPTDTQYF	TGTGCCACCAGTGATCCCCCGACAGATACGCAGTATTTT
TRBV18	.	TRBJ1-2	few	CASSPRDYGYTF	TGTGCCAGCTCACCCCGGGACTATGGCTACACCTTC
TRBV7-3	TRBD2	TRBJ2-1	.	CASSLGTSPYNEQFF	TGTGCCAGCAGCTTGGGGACTAGTCCCTACAATGAGCAGTTCTTC
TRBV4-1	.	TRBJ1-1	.	CASSQEMGAGNTEAFF	TGCGCCAGCAGCCAAGAAATGGGAGCGGGGAACACTGAAGCTTTCTTT
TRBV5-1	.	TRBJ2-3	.	CASSTTDLTDTQYF	TGCGCCAGCAGTACCACAGATCTCACAGATACGCAGTATTTT
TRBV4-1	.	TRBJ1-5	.	CASAGGNGNQPQHF	TGCGCCAGCGCCGGGGGAAATGGCAATCAGCCCCAGCATTTT
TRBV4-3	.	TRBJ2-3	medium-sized	CASSPSGVFGTDTQYF	TGCGCCAGCAGCCCCTCCGGGGTCTTCGGGACAGATACGCAGTATTTT
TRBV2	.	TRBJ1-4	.	CASSEGGALLLREKLFF	TGTGCCAGCAGTGAGGGCGGGGCGTTACTCCTTCGCGAAAAACTGTTTTTT
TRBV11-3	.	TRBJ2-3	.	CASSLEGGAGDTQYF	TGTGCCAGCAGCTTAGAAGGCGGGGCCGGGGATACGCAGTATTTT
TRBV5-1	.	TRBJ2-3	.	CASSRTTSTDTLYF	TGCGCCAGCAGCCGGACTACTAGCACAGATACGCTGTATTTT
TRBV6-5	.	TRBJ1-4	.	CASLGLANEKLFF	TGTGCCAGCCTCGGTCTTGCTAATGAAAAACTGTTTTTT
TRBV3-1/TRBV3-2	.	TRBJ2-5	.	CASSQDPRPPYQETQYF	TGTGCCAGCAGCCAAGACCCTAGGCCTCCGTACCAAGAGACCCAGTACTTC
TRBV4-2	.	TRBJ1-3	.	CASSPGGLSGNTIYF	TGTGCCAGCAGCCCGGGGGGGCTCTCTGGAAACACCATATATTTT
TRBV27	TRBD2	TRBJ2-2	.	CASSLGGGTGELFF	TGTGCCAGCAGTTTAGGCGGGGGGACCGGGGAGCTGTTTTTT
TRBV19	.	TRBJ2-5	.	CASSLDRDQETQYF	TGTGCCAGTAGCTTGGACAGAGACCAAGAGACCCAGTACTTC
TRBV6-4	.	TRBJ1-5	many	CASSEADGQPQHF	TGTGCCAGCAGTGAGGCGGATGGTCAGCCCCAGCATTTT
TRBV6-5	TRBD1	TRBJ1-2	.	CASSYGAGQTNYGYTF	TGTGCCAGCAGTTACGGGGCGGGACAGACTAACTATGGCTACACCTTC
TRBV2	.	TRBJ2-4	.	CASSVEGLAKNIQYF	TGTGCCAGCAGTGTGGAGGGTCTAGCCAAAAACATTCAGTACTTC
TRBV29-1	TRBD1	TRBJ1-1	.	CSVRTGGTNTEAFF	TGCAGCGTTAGGACAGGGGGGACGAACACTGAAGCTTTCTTT
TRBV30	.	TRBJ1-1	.	CAWREGVPEAFF	TGTGCCTGGAGGGAAGGGGTCCCTGAAGCTTTCTTT
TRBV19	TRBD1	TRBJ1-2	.	CASSRGMDRVSGYTF	TGTGCCAGTAGCCGAGGGATGGACAGGGTCTCTGGCTACACCTTC
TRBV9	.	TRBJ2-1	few	CASSVSASGYYNEQFF	TGTGCCAGCAGCGTATCTGCCAGCGGTTACTACAATGAGCAGTTCTTC
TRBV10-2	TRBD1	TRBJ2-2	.	CASSGDRGARPNTGELFF	TGCGCCAGCAGTGGGGACAGGGGCGCTAGACCGAACACCGGGGAGCTGTTTTTT
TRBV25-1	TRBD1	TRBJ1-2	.	CASSGLDRGHYTF	TGTGCCAGCAGTGGGCTGGACAGGGGACACTACACCTTC